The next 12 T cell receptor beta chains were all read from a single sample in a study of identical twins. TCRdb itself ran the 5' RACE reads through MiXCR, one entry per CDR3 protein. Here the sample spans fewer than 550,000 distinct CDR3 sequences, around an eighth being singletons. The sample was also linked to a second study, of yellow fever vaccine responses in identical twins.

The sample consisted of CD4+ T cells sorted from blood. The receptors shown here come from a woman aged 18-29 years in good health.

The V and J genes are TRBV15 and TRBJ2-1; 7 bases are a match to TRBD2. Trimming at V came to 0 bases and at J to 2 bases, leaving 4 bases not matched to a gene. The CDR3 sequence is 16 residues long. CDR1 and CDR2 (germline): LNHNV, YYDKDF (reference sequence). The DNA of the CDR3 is TGTGCCACCAGCAGAGAGGGGACTATAGCCTACAATGAGCAGTTCTTC. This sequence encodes CATSREGTIAYNEQFF.

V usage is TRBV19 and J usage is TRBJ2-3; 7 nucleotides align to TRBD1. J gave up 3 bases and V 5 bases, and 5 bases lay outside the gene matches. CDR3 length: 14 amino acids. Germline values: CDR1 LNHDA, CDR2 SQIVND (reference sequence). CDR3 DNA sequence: TGTGCCAGTAGTGGGGACAGAAGAACAGATACGCAGTATTTT. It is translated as CASSGDRRTDTQYF.

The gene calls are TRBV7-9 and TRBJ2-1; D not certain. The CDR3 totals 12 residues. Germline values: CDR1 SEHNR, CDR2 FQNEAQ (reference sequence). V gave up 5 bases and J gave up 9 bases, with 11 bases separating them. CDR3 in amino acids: CASSTPGPEQFF. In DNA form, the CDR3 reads TGTGCCAGCAGCACCCCTGGACCTGAGCAGTTCTTC.

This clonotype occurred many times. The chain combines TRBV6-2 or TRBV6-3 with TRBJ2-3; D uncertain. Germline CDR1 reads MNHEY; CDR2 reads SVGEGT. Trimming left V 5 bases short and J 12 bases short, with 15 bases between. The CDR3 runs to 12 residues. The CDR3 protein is CASSPLVTNQYF. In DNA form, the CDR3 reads TGTGCCAGCAGTCCCCTAGTCACAAACCAGTATTTT.

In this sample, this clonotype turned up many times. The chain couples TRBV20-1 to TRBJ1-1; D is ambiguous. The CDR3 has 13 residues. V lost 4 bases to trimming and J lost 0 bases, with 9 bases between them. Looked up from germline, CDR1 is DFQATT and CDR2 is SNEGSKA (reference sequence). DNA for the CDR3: TGCAGTGCTAACCAGGCGGTGAACACTGAAGCTTTCTTT. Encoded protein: CSANQAVNTEAFF.

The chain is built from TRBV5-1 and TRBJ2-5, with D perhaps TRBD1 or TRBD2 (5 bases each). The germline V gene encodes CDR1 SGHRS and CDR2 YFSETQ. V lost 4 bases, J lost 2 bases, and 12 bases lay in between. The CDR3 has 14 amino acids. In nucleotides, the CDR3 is TGCGCCAGCAGCCGGGACGGTCTACAAGAGACCCAGTACTTC. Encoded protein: CASSRDGLQETQYF.

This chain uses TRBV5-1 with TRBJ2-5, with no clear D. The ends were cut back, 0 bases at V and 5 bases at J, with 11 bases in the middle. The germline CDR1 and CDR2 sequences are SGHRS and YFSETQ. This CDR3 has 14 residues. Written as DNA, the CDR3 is TGCGCCAGCAGCTTGGTCACAGTAAGGGAGACCCAGTACTTC. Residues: CASSLVTVRETQYF.

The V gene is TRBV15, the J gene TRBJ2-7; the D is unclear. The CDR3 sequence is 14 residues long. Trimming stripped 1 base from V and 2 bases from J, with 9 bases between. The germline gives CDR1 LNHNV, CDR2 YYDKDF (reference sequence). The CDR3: CATSRVGNTYEQYF. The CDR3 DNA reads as TGTGCCACCAGCAGAGTCGGCAATACCTACGAGCAGTACTTC.

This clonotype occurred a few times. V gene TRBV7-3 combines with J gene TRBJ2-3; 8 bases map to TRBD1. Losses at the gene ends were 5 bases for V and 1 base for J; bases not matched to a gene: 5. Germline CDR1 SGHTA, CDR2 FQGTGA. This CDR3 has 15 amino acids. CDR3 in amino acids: CASSPTGAGTDTQYF. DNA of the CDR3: TGTGCCAGCAGCCCGACAGGGGCTGGCACAGATACGCAGTATTTT.

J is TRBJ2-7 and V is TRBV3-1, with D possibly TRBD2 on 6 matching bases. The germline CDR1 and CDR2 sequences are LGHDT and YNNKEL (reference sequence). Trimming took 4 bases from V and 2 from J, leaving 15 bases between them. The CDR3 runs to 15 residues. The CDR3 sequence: CASSPRLADAYEQYF. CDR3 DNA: TGTGCCAGCAGCCCCAGGTTAGCGGACGCCTACGAGCAGTACTTC.

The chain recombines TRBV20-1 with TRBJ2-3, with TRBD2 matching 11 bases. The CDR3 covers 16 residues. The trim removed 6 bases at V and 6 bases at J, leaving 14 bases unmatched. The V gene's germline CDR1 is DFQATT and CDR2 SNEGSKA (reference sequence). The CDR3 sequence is CSAPKGASGRPDTQYF. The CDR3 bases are TGCAGTGCCCCCAAGGGGGCTAGCGGGAGGCCCGATACGCAGTATTTT.

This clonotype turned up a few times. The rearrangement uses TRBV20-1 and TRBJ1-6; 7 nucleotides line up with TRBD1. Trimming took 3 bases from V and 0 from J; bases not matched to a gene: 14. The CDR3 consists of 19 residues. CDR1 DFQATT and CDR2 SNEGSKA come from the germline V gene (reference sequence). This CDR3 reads CSASLLLTGKSSYNSPLHF. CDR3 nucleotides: TGCAGTGCTAGCCTACTACTGACAGGGAAGAGCTCCTATAATTCACCCCTCCACTTT.